This TCR beta chain was captured by sequencing in a study of cytomegalovirus exposure and HLA in healthy donors. In the study overall: Within an early data release were about 85 million unique TCRs drawn from HLA-typed donors. Broader study findings: A list of more than 150 TCR beta chains associated with cytomegalovirus was given.

Remarks on this clone: Antigen unknown.

60 Vbeta and 13 Jbeta primers were used in PCR. Using immunoSEQ multiplex PCR, the repertoire was profiled, and TCRdb retains in-frame clones only, with some absent. The table includes some 120,000 clones, around 80% detected once. The sequence derives from a man younger than 45 in good health and CMV-seropositive. The sample taken for sequencing was PBMCs.

The CDR3 nucleotides are TGTGCCAGCAGCTCCGCAACAGGGGGAAAGACCCAGTACTTC. Translating it yields CASSSATGGKTQYF. The chain joins TRBV11-2 to TRBJ2-5; TRBD1 matches at 8 bases. V lost 4 bases, J lost 6 bases, and 7 bases stayed unmatched. The CDR3 has 14 residues. Per the germline V gene, CDR1 is SGHAT and CDR2 is FQNNGV.